This T cell receptor beta chain came from a study of blood T cell repertoires in COVID-19. Study details: The samples span acute and convalescent COVID-19 from the United States, Italy and Spain. In each case, the material was cDNA or gDNA derived from T cells, B-cell-depleted T cells, or PBMCs.

The length of the CDR3 is 16 residues. The V gene end was trimmed by 1 base and the J gene end by 7 bases; junction bases not matched to a gene: 6. The germline CDR1 and CDR2 sequences are SGHTA and FQGNSA. Seattle cases were enrolled at active infection and followed longitudinally. This table comes from immunoSEQ multiplex PCR, and its TCRdb copy is limited to in-frame clones, with some not included. The table records about 170,000 clones, about 90% of them present only once. The rearrangement links TRBV7-2 to TRBJ1-6, with 8 nucleotides matching TRBD1. Sequencing input: peripheral blood. This TCR was sampled from a woman in her sixties with COVID-19, enrolled during active disease. CDR3 DNA sequence: TGTGCCAGCAGCTTAGGGCCAGGGGGCAAGAATTCACCCCTCCACTTT. Translated, it gives CASSLGPGGKNSPLHF.